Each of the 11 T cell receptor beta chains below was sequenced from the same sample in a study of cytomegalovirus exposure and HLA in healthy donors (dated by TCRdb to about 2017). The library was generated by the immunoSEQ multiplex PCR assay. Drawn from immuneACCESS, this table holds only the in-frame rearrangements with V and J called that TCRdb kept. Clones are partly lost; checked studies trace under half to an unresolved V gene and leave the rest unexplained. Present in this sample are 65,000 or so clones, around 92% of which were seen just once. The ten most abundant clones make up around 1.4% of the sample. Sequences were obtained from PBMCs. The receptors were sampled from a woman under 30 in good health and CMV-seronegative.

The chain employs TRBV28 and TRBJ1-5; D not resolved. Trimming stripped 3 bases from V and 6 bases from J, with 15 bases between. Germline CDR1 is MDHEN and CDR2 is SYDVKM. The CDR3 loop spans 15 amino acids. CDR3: CASSFRGPVSQPQHF. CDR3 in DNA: TGTGCCAGCAGTTTTAGAGGGCCGGTGAGTCAGCCCCAGCATTTT. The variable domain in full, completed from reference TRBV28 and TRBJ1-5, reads DVKVTQSSRYLVKRTGEKVFLECVQDMDHENMFWYRQDPGLGLRLIYFSYDVKMKEKGDIPEGYSVSREKKERFSLILESASTNQTSMYLCASSFRGPVSQPQHFGDGTRLSIL.

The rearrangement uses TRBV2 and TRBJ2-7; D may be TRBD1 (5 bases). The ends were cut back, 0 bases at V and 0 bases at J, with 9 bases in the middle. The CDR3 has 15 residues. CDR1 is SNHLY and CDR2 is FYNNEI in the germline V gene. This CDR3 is CASSEAPRASYEQYF. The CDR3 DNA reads TGTGCCAGCAGTGAAGCCCCCAGGGCCTCCTACGAGCAGTACTTC.

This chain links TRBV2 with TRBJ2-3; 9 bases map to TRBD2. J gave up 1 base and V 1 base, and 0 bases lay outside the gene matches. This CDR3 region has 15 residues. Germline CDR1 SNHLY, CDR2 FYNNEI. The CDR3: CASSEGTSGTDTQYF. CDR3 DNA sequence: TGTGCCAGCAGTGAAGGGACTAGCGGCACAGATACGCAGTATTTT.

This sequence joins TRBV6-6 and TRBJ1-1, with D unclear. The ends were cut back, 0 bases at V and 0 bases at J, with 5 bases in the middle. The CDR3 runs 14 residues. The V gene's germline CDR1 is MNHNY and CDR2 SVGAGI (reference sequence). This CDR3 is CASSYSQLNTEAFF. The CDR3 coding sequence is TGTGCCAGCAGTTACTCGCAGTTGAACACTGAAGCTTTCTTT.

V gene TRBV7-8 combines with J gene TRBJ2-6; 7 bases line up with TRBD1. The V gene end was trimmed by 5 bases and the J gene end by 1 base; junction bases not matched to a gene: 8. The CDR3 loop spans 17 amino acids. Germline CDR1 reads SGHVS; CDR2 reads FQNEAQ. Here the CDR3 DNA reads TGTGCCAGCAGCACCGTCTTACAGGGGTCTGGGGCCAACGTCCTGACTTTC. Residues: CASSTVLQGSGANVLTF.

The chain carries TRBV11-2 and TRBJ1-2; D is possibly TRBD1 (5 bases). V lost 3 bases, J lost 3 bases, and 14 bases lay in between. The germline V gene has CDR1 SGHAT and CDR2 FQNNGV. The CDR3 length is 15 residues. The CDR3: CASSFSGGGDYGYTF. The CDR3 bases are TGTGCCAGCAGCTTCTCGGGGGGTGGAGACTATGGCTACACCTTC. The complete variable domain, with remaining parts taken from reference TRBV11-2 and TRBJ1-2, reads EAGVAQSPRYKIIEKRQSVAFWCNPISGHATLYWYQQILGQGPKLLIQFQNNGVVDDSQLPKDRFSAERLKGVDSTLKIQPAKLEDSAVYLCASSFSGGGDYGYTFGSGTRLTVV.

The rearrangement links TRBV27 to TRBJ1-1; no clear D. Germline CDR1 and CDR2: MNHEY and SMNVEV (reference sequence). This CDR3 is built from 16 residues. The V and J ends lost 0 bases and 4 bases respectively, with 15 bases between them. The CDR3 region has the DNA TGTGCCAGCAGTTTATCGATCCTAGAGAAGAGCACTGAAGCTTTCTTT. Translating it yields CASSLSILEKSTEAFF.

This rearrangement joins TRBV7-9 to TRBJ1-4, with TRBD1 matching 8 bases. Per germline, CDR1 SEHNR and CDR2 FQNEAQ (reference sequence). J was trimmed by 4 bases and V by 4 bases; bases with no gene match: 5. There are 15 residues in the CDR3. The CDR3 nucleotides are TGTGCCAGCAGCTCCGACAGGGGAGTTAATGAAAAACTGTTTTTT. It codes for CASSSDRGVNEKLFF.

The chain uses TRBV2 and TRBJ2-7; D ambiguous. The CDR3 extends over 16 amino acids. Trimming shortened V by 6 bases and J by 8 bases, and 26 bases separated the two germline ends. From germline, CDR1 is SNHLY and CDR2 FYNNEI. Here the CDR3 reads CASRPSPSGQREQQYF. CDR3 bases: TGTGCCAGCAGACCCTCGCCTAGTGGCCAGCGAGAGCAGCAGTACTTC.

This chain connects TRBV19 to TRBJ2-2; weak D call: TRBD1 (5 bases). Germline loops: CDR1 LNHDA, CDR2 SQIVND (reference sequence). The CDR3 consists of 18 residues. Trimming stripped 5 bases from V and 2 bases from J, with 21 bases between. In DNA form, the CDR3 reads TGTGCCAGTAGTGCCTCCTCTTGGGTGGGGCCAAACACCGGGGAGCTGTTTTTT. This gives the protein CASSASSWVGPNTGELFF.

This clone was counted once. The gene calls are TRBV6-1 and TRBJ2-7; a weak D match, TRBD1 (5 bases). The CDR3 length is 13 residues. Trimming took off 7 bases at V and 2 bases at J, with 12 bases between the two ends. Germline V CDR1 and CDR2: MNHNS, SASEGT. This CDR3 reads CASNVDSPYEQYF. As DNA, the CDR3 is TGTGCCAGCAATGTTGACAGTCCCTACGAGCAGTACTTC.